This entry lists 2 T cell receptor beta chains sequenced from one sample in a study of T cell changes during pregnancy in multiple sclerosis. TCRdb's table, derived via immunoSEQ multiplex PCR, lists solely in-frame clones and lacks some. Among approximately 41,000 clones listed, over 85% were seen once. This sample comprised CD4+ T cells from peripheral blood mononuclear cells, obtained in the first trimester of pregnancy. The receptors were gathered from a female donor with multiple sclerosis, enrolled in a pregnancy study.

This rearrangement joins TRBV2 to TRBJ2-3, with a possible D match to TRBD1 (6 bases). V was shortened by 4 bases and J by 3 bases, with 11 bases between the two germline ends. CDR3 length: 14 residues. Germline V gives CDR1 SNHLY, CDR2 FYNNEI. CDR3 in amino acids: CASSVVRGTDTQYF. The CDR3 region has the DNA TGTGCCAGCAGTGTTGTCAGGGGAACAGATACGCAGTATTTT.

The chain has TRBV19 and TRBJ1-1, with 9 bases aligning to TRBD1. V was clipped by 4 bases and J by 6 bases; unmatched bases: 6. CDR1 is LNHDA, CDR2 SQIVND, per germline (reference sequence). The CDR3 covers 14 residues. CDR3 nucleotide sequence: TGTGCCAGTAGTAACGGGGACAGGGTTTCTGAAGCTTTCTTT. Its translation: CASSNGDRVSEAFF.